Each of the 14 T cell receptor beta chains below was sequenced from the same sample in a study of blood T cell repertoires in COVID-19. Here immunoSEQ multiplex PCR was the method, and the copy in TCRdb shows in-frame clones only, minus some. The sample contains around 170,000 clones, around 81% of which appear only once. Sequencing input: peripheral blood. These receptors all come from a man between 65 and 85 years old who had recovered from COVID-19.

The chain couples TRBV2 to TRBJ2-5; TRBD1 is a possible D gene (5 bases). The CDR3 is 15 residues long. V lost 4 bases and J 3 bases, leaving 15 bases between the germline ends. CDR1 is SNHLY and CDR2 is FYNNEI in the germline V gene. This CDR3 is CASSVGAGWEETQYF. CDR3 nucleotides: TGTGCCAGCAGTGTAGGGGCAGGGTGGGAAGAGACCCAGTACTTC.

CDR3 nucleotide sequence: TGTGCTAGTGGTTTAGCGGCTAGCGGGACCTCCGGGGAGCTGTTTTTT. This encodes CASGLAASGTSGELFF. The rearrangement joins TRBV12-5 to TRBJ2-2, with TRBD2 matching over 9 bases. Germline trimming cut 3 bases from V and 6 bases from J; bases unmatched to any gene: 8. The CDR3 sequence is 16 residues long. Germline V CDR1 and CDR2: LGHNT, FRNRAP.

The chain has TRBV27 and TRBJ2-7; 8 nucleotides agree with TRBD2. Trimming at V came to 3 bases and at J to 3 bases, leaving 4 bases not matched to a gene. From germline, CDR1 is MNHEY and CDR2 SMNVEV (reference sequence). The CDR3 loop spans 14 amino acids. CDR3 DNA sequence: TGTGCCAGCAGTTTGCGGGAGGCCAGCTACGAGCAGTACTTC. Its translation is CASSLREASYEQYF.

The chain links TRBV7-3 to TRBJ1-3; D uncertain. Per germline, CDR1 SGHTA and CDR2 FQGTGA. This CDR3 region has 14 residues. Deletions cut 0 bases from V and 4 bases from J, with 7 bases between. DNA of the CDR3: TGTGCCAGCAGCTTAACCGGGTTCGGAAACACCATATATTTT. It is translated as CASSLTGFGNTIYF.

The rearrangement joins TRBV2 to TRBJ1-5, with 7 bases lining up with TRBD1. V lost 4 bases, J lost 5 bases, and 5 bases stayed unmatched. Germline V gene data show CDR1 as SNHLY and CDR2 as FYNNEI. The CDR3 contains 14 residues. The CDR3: CASSGTGQDQPQHF. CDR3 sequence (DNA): TGTGCCAGCAGTGGGACAGGTCAAGATCAGCCCCAGCATTTT. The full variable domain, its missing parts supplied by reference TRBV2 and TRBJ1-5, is EPEVTQTPSHQVTQMGQEVILRCVPISNHLYFYWYRQILGQKVEFLVSFYNNEISEKSEIFDDQFSVERPDGSNFTLKIRSTKLEDSAMYFCASSGTGQDQPQHFGDGTRLSIL.

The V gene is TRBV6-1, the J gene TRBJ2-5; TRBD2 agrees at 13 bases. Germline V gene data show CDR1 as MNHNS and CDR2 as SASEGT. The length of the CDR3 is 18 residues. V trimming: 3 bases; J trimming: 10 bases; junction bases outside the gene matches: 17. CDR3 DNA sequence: TGTGCCAGCAGTGAGTGGAGTTCCGGGACTAGCGGGGCCACAGTCCAGTACTTC. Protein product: CASSEWSSGTSGATVQYF.

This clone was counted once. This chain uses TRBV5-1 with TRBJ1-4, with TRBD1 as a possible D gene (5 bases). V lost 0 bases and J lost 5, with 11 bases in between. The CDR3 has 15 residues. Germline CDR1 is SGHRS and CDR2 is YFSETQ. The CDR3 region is CASSLVGGENEKLFF. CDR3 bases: TGCGCCAGCAGCTTGGTTGGGGGGGAGAATGAAAAACTGTTTTTT. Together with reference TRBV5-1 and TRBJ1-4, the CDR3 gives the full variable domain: KAGVTQTPRYLIKTRGQQVTLSCSPISGHRSVSWYQQTPGQGLQFLFEYFSETQRNKGNFPGRFSGRQFSNSRSEMNVSTLELGDSALYLCASSLVGGENEKLFFGSGTQLSVL.

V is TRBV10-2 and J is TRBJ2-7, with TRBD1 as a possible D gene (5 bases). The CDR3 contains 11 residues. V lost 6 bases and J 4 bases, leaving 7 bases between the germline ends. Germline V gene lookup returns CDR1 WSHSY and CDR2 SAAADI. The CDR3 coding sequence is TGCGCCAGCAGCCAGGGATACGAGCAGTACTTC. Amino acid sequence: CASSQGYEQYF.

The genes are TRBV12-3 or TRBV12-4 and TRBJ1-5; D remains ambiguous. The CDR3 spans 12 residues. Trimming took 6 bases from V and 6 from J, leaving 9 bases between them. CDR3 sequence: CASRNTGQPQHF. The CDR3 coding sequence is TGTGCCAGCAGAAATACCGGTCAGCCCCAGCATTTT.

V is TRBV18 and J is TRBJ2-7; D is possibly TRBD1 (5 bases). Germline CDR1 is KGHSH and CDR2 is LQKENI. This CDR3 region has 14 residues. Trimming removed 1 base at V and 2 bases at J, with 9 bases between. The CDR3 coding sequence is TGTGCCAGCTCACCACAGGGGTTCCCCTACGAGCAGTACTTC. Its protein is CASSPQGFPYEQYF.

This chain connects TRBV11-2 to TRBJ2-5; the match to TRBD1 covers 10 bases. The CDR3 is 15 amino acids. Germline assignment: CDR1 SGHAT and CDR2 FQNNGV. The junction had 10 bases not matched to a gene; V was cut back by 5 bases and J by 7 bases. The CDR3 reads CASSRQLGTGVTQYF. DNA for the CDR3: TGTGCCAGCAGCCGGCAGCTTGGGACAGGGGTGACCCAGTACTTC.

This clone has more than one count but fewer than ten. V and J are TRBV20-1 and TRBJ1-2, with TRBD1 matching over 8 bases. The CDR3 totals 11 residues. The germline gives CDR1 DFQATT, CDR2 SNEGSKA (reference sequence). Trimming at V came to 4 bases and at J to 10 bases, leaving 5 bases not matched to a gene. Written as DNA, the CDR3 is TGCAGTGCTACGGACAGGGAGGACTACACCTTC. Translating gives CSATDREDYTF.

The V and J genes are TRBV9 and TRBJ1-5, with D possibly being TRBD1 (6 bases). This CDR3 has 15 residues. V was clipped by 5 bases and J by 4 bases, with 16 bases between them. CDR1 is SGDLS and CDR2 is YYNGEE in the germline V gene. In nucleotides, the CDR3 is TGTGCCAGCAGACAGCCGGGACAACCGAATCAGCCCCAGCATTTT. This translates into CASRQPGQPNQPQHF.

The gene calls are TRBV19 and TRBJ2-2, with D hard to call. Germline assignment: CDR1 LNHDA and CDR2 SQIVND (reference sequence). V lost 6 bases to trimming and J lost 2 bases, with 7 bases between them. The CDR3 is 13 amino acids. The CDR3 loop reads CASRTDNTGELFF. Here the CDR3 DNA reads TGTGCCAGTAGGACTGATAACACCGGGGAGCTGTTTTTT.